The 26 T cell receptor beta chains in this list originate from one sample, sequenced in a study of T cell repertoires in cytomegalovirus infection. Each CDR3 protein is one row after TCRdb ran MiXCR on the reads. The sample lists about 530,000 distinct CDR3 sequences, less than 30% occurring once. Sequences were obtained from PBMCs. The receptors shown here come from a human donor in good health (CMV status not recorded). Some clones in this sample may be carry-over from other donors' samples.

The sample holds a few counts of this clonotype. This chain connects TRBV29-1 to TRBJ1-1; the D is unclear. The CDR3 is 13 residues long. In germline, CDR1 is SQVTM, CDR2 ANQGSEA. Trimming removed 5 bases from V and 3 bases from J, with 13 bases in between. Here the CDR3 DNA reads TGCAGCGTTTCGGTGTGGAGGGACACTGAAGCTTTCTTT. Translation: CSVSVWRDTEAFF.

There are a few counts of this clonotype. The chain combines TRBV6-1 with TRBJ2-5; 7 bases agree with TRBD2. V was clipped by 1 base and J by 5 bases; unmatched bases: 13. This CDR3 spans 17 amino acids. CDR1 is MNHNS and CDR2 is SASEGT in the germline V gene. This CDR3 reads CASSEGVGGSVGETQYF. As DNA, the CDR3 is TGTGCCAGCAGTGAAGGGGTTGGCGGGAGTGTCGGGGAGACCCAGTACTTC.

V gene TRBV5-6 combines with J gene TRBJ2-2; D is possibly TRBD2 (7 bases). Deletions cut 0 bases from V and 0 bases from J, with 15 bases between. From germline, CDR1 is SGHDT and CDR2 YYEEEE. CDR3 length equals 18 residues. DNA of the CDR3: TGTGCCAGCAGCTTGGCGAGGGGGGGGAGTCCGAACACCGGGGAGCTGTTTTTT. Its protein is CASSLARGGSPNTGELFF.

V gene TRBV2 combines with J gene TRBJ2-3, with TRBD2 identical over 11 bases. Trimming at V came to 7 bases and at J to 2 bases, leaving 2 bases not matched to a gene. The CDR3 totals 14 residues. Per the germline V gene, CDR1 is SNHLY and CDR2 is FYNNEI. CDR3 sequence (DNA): TGTGCCAGCACGGGACTAGCGGTCACAGATACGCAGTATTTT. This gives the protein CASTGLAVTDTQYF.

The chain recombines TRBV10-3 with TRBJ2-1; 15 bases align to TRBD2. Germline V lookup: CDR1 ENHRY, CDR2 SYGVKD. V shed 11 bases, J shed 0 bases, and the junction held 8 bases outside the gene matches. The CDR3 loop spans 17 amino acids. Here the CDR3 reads CASSGLAGGRSYNEQFF. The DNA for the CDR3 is TGTGCCTCCTCGGGACTAGCGGGAGGCCGCTCCTACAATGAGCAGTTCTTC.

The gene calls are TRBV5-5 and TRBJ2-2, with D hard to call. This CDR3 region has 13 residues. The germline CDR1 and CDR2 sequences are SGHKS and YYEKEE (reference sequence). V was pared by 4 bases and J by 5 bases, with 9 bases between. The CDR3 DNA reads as TGTGCCAGCAGCGCAGACGGTACCGGGGAGCTGTTTTTT. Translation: CASSADGTGELFF.

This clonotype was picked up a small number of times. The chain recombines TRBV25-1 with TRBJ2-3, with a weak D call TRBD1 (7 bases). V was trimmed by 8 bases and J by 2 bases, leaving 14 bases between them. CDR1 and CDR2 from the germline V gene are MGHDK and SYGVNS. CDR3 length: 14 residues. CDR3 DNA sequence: TGTGCCAGCTCCCAGGGGGGTAACACAGATACGCAGTATTTT. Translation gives CASSQGGNTDTQYF. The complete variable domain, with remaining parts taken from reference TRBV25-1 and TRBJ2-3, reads EADIYQTPRYLVIGTGKKITLECSQTMGHDKMYWYQQDPGMELHLIHYSYGVNSTEKGDLSSESTVSRIRTEHFPLTLESARPSHTSQYLCASSQGGNTDTQYFGPGTRLTVL.

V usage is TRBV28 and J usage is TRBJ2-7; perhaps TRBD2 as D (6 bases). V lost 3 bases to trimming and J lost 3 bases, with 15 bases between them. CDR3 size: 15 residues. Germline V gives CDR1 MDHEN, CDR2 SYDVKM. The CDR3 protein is CASSLSGGPYYEQYF. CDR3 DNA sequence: TGTGCCAGCAGTTTGTCCGGGGGTCCCTACTACGAGCAGTACTTC.

CDR3: CASRPAPGGWKTQYF. Here the CDR3 DNA reads TGTGCCAGCAGGCCCGCACCGGGAGGTTGGAAGACCCAGTACTTC. The rearrangement links TRBV5-5 to TRBJ2-5, with 7 nucleotides matching TRBD2. The length of the CDR3 is 15 residues. Germline CDR1 SGHKS, CDR2 YYEKEE (reference sequence). Trimming cost V 5 bases and J 6 bases; bases outside gene matches: 13.

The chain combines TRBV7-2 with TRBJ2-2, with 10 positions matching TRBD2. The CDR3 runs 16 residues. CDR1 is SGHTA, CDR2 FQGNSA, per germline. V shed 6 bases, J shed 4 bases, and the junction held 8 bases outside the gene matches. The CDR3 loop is CASRYPGLASTGELFF. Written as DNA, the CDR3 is TGTGCCAGCAGATATCCGGGACTAGCGAGCACCGGGGAGCTGTTTTTT.

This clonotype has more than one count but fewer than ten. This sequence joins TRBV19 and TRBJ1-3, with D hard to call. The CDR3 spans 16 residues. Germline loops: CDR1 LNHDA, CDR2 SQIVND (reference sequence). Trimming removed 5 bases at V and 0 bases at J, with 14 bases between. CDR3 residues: CASSPQAVSSGNTIYF. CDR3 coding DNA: TGTGCCAGTAGTCCCCAGGCGGTTAGCTCTGGAAACACCATATATTTT.

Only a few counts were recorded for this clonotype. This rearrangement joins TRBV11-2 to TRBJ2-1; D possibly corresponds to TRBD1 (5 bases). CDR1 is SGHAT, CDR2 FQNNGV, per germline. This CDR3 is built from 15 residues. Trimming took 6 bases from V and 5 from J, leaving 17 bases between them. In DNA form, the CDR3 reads TGTGCCAGCAGGCTGGTGAAGCTCAGGGACAATGAGCAGTTCTTC. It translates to CASRLVKLRDNEQFF.

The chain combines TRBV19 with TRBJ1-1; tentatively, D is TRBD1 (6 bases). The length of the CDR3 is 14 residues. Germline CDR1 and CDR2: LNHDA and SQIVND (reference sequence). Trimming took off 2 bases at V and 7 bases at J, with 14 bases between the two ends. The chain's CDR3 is CASSINGGAHEAFF. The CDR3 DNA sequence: TGTGCCAGTAGTATAAATGGGGGCGCACATGAAGCTTTCTTT.

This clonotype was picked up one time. The DNA of the CDR3 is TGTGCCAGCAGCTACACGGCCACAAGGCTAAGAACAGATACGCAGTATTTT. It encodes CASSYTATRLRTDTQYF. The genes are TRBV11-3 and TRBJ2-3; D gene uncertain. The V end was cut by 4 bases, the J end by 3 bases, with 20 bases between. The CDR3 sequence is 17 residues long. In germline, CDR1 is SGHNT, CDR2 YENEEA.

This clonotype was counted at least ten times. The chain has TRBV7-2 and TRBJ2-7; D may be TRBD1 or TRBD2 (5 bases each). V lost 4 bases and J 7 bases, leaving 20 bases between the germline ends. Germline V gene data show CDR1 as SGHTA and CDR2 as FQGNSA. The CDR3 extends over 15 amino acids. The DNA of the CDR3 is TGTGCCAGCAGCTCCGACGGGACGGTTCCGAGGGAGCAGTACTTC. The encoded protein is CASSSDGTVPREQYF.

In DNA, the CDR3 is TGTGCCAGTAGCGGAGGGGTCGCTGGGGCCAACGTCCTGACTTTC. Translating gives CASSGGVAGANVLTF. V usage is TRBV19 and J usage is TRBJ2-6; D might be TRBD2 (6 bases). The CDR3 is made up of 15 amino acids. The germline V gene encodes CDR1 LNHDA and CDR2 SQIVND (reference sequence). V gave up 6 bases and J gave up 2 bases, with 11 bases separating them.

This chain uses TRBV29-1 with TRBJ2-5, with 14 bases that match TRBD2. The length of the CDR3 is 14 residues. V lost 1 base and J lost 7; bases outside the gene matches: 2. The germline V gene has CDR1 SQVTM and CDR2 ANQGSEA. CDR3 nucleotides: TGCAGCGTTGAAGTCGGACTAGCGGGAGGGACCCAGTACTTC. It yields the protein CSVEVGLAGGTQYF.

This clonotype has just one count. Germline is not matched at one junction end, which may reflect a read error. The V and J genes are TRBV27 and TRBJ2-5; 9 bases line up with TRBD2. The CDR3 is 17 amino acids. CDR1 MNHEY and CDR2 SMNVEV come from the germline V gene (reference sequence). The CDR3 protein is CASILIPSGAQGETQYF. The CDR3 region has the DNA TGTGCCAGCATTTTAATCCCTAGCGGGGCTCAGGGAGAGACCCAGTACTTC.

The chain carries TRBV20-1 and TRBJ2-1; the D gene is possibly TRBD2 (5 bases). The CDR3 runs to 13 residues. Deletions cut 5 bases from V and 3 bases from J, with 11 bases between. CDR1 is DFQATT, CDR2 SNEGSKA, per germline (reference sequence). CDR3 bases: TGCAGTGCTCAAGCCCGGGACTACAATGAGCAGTTCTTC. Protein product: CSAQARDYNEQFF.

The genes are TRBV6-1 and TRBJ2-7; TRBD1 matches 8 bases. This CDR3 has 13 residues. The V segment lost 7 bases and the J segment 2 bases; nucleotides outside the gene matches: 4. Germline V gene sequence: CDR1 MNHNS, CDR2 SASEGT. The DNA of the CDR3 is TGTGCCAGCACGCGGACAGGGACCTACGAGCAGTACTTC. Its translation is CASTRTGTYEQYF.

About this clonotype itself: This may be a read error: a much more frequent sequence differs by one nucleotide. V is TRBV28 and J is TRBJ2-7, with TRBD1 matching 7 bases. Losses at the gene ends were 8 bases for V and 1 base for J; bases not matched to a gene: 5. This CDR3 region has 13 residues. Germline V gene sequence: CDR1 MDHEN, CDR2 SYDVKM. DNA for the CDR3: TGTGCCAGCGGTTCGGGACAGTCCTACGAGCAGTACTTC. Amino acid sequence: CASGSGQSYEQYF.

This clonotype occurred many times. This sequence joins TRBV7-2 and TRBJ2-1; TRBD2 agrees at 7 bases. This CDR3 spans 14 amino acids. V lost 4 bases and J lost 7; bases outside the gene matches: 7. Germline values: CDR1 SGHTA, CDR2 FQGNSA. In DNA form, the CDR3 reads TGTGCCAGCAGCTCGTGGCGGGAGAAGAATGAGCAGTTCTTC. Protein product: CASSSWREKNEQFF.

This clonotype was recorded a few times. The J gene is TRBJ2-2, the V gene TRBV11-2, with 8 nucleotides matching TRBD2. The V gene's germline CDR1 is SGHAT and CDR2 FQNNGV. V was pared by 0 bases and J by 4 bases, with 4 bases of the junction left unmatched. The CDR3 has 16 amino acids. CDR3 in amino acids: CASSLDPAGVTGELFF. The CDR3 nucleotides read TGTGCCAGCAGCTTAGATCCAGCGGGAGTCACCGGGGAGCTGTTTTTT.

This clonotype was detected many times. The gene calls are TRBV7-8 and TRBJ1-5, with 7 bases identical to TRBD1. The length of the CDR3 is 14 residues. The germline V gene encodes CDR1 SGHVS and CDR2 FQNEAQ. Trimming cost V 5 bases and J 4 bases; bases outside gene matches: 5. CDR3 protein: CASSVRDRNQPQHF. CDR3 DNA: TGTGCCAGCAGCGTCCGGGACAGAAATCAGCCCCAGCATTTT.

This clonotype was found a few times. The CDR3 coding sequence is TGTGCCAGTAGTTTTGTGATCGACTCCTACGAGCAGTACTTC. It translates to CASSFVIDSYEQYF. The chain joins TRBV19 to TRBJ2-7; D remains unclear. The V gene lost 5 bases and the J gene lost 0 bases, with 11 bases spanning the gap. The CDR3 is made up of 14 amino acids. Germline V CDR1 and CDR2: LNHDA, SQIVND (reference sequence).

Written as DNA, the CDR3 is TGTGCCAGCAGTTACTCGAAGCTAGCGACCCGCTCCTACAATGAGCAGTTCTTC. Amino acid sequence: CASSYSKLATRSYNEQFF. The J gene is TRBJ2-1, the V gene TRBV6-5; a possible D gene is TRBD2 (6 bases). Germline values: CDR1 MNHEY, CDR2 SVGAGI. V gave up 0 bases and J gave up 0 bases, with 15 bases separating them. This CDR3 is 18 amino acids long.